The 32 T cell receptor beta chains in this list originate from one sample, sequenced in a study of shared T cell receptors in the human thymus. Profiling relied on immunoSEQ multiplex PCR, and the TCRdb table lists in-frame clones only, not all of them. The data show roughly 68,000 clones, with around 96% seen just once and about 0.03% held by the top ten. Sequences were obtained from thymocytes. These receptors originate from a human donor.

The CDR3 DNA is TGTGCCAGCAGCTTAGTCCATGGTGTAGCGGGGGATTACAATGAGCAGTTCTTC. Protein sequence: CASSLVHGVAGDYNEQFF. The chain joins TRBV11-2 to TRBJ2-1; 9 positions match TRBD2. Germline values: CDR1 SGHAT, CDR2 FQNNGV. V was pared by 1 base and J by 4 bases, with 11 bases of the junction left unmatched. The CDR3 spans 18 residues.

The CDR3 here is CASVPEYGEQYF. The CDR3 DNA follows: TGTGCCAGCGTACCTGAGTACGGCGAGCAGTACTTC. The chain couples TRBV6-5 to TRBJ2-7, with D unclear. Trimming stripped 8 bases from V and 6 bases from J, with 14 bases between. This CDR3 region has 12 residues. Germline-derived CDR1 and CDR2 are MNHEY and SVGAGI.

V gene TRBV7-9 combines with J gene TRBJ2-7; D uncertain. The length of the CDR3 is 17 residues. Germline V CDR1 and CDR2: SEHNR, FQNEAQ (reference sequence). Trimming stripped 2 bases from V and 0 bases from J, with 17 bases between. The CDR3 region is CASSLYVGPTSSYEQYF. CDR3 coding DNA: TGTGCCAGCAGCTTATATGTCGGGCCGACGAGCTCCTACGAGCAGTACTTC.

The rearrangement links TRBV5-6 to TRBJ2-3; 9 nucleotides match TRBD1. Per germline, CDR1 SGHDT and CDR2 YYEEEE. The V gene end was trimmed by 4 bases and the J gene end by 2 bases; junction bases not matched to a gene: 8. This CDR3 contains 16 residues. The DNA of the CDR3 is TGTGCCAGCAGCAGGGGACAGGGCAGGCTCACAGATACGCAGTATTTT. Translating gives CASSRGQGRLTDTQYF.

The chain joins TRBV4-2 to TRBJ1-4; D ambiguous. Germline CDR1 and CDR2: LGHNA and YNFKEQ. There are 15 residues in the CDR3. Trimming stripped 1 base from V and 7 bases from J, with 13 bases between. CDR3: CASSQGAVQLEKLFF. For the CDR3, the DNA is TGTGCCAGCAGCCAAGGGGCGGTACAACTTGAAAAACTGTTTTTT.

V and J are TRBV2 and TRBJ2-1, with no clear D. V lost 8 bases to trimming and J lost 3 bases, with 14 bases between them. CDR3 length equals 14 residues. CDR1 is SNHLY and CDR2 is FYNNEI in the germline V gene. CDR3 sequence reads: CASLLANHYNEQFF. For the CDR3, the DNA is TGTGCCAGCTTGTTGGCTAACCACTACAATGAGCAGTTCTTC.

CDR3 nucleotide sequence: TGTGCCAGCAGTTTTTCAAACACTAGTAGAAGTACAGATACGCAGTATTTT. Translation gives CASSFSNTSRSTDTQYF. The chain recombines TRBV27 with TRBJ2-3, with D tentatively TRBD2 (5 bases). The CDR3 loop spans 17 amino acids. Between the trimmed V and J ends, which lost 3 bases and 3 bases, there was a span of 19 bases. CDR1 and CDR2 from the germline V gene are MNHEY and SMNVEV (reference sequence).

The chain employs TRBV6-1 and TRBJ2-1, with D possibly matching TRBD2 (6 bases). The CDR3 is 15 amino acids. CDR1 is MNHNS and CDR2 is SASEGT in the germline V gene. Trimming left V 4 bases short and J 5 bases short, with 15 bases between. The CDR3 region is CASSGGLPPHNEQFF. As DNA, the CDR3 is TGTGCCAGCAGTGGGGGACTCCCTCCCCACAATGAGCAGTTCTTC.

This clone was seen a few times. The gene calls are TRBV6-4 and TRBJ2-1; D could derive from TRBD1 or TRBD2 (5 bases each). From germline, CDR1 is MRHNA and CDR2 SNTAGT. V was cut by 0 bases and J by 10 bases, with 10 bases left in between. The CDR3 has 13 residues. As DNA, the CDR3 is TGTGCCAGCAGTGACTCTTTCCGGGGCGAGCAGTTCTTC. Its protein product is CASSDSFRGEQFF.

The chain carries TRBV6-1 and TRBJ1-2; D is ambiguous. Germline CDR1 is MNHNS and CDR2 is SASEGT. V was trimmed by 3 bases and J by 3 bases, leaving 26 bases between them. The CDR3 totals 19 residues. CDR3 DNA: TGTGCCAGCAGTGACACATCAACCCGATACTGGGGAAGGGACTATGGCTACACCTTC. It translates to CASSDTSTRYWGRDYGYTF.

V usage is TRBV7-2 and J usage is TRBJ2-6; D unclear. The germline gives CDR1 SGHTA, CDR2 FQGNSA. The germline V and J ends were trimmed by 2 bases and 4 bases, with 12 bases remaining between them. CDR3 size: 16 residues. CDR3 nucleotides: TGTGCCAGCAGCTTAACCCTTTGGGGAGGGGCCAACGTCCTGACTTTC. This gives the protein CASSLTLWGGANVLTF.

The rearrangement links TRBV5-4 to TRBJ2-7, with unresolved D. The ends were cut back, 3 bases at V and 4 bases at J, with 11 bases in the middle. The CDR3 spans 13 residues. The germline gives CDR1 SGHNT, CDR2 YYREEE (reference sequence). The CDR3 DNA is TGTGCCAGCAGCTCAACAGCCTTTTACGAGCAGTACTTC. Its protein product is CASSSTAFYEQYF.

V is TRBV5-6 and J is TRBJ2-5; D is unclear. The germline V gene has CDR1 SGHDT and CDR2 YYEEEE. The CDR3 contains 16 residues. V lost 0 bases, J lost 3 bases, and 15 bases lay in between. This chain's CDR3 is CASSLEELAGEETQYF. The DNA for the CDR3 is TGTGCCAGCAGCTTGGAGGAGTTAGCTGGGGAAGAGACCCAGTACTTC.

V and J are TRBV4-2 and TRBJ2-7; D call uncertain. This CDR3 region has 17 residues. Trimming took off 1 base at V and 3 bases at J, with 19 bases between the two ends. Germline V CDR1 and CDR2: LGHNA, YNFKEQ. CDR3 loop: CASSQAIVHSLSYEQYF. The CDR3 DNA reads TGTGCCAGCAGCCAAGCCATCGTTCACTCATTGAGCTACGAGCAGTACTTC.

This clone was recorded only once. The chain recombines TRBV29-1 with TRBJ2-2; TRBD1 might be the D (6 bases). The CDR3 spans 13 residues. Trimming removed 7 bases at V and 4 bases at J, with 13 bases between. Germline V gene sequence: CDR1 SQVTM, CDR2 ANQGSEA. Written as DNA, the CDR3 is TGCAGCGCTACCAGGGGTTTCACCGGGGAGCTGTTTTTT. Translated, it gives CSATRGFTGELFF.

The chain employs TRBV7-2 and TRBJ2-1, with no clear D. V gave up 5 bases and J gave up 4 bases, with 18 bases separating them. The CDR3 has 16 amino acids. Germline V lookup: CDR1 SGHTA, CDR2 FQGNSA. The CDR3 is CASSPLLIPSYNEQFF. CDR3 nucleotide sequence: TGTGCCAGCAGCCCCTTGCTGATACCATCTTACAATGAGCAGTTCTTC.

The chain combines TRBV7-9 with TRBJ2-5, with D perhaps matching TRBD1 (7 bases). Germline CDR1 is SEHNR and CDR2 is FQNEAQ (reference sequence). The CDR3 spans 14 residues. Trimming removed 2 bases at V and 3 bases at J, with 10 bases between. This CDR3 reads CASSLPRGEETQYF. The CDR3 DNA is TGTGCCAGCAGCTTACCCAGGGGGGAAGAGACCCAGTACTTC.

The chain joins TRBV4-3 to TRBJ1-2, with D possibly TRBD1 on 5 matching bases. The CDR3 has 16 amino acids. V lost 0 bases and J 0 bases, leaving 11 bases between the germline ends. Germline CDR1 reads LGHNA; CDR2 reads YSLEER. This chain's CDR3 is CASSQETDDTNYGYTF. CDR3 coding DNA: TGCGCCAGCAGCCAAGAGACAGACGATACTAACTATGGCTACACCTTC.

The genes are TRBV7-9 and TRBJ2-2; 8 positions agree with TRBD2. The V gene end was trimmed by 2 bases and the J gene end by 6 bases; junction bases not matched to a gene: 8. In germline, CDR1 is SEHNR, CDR2 FQNEAQ (reference sequence). The CDR3 is 16 amino acids. CDR3 DNA: TGTGCCAGCAGCTTATCAGGGACTAGTAAAGCCGGGGAGCTGTTTTTT. This encodes CASSLSGTSKAGELFF.

The rearrangement links TRBV7-9 to TRBJ2-7; no firm D call. The CDR3 consists of 17 residues. Germline loops: CDR1 SEHNR, CDR2 FQNEAQ (reference sequence). V gave up 1 base and J gave up 3 bases, with 19 bases separating them. CDR3 sequence (DNA): TGTGCCAGCAGCTTAGATGAAGAGTGGAACAACAGCTACGAGCAGTACTTC. It codes for CASSLDEEWNNSYEQYF.

This clone showed up just once. This chain uses TRBV5-6 with TRBJ2-7; the D is unclear. This CDR3 contains 14 residues. Trimming shortened V by 2 bases and J by 2 bases, and 11 bases separated the two germline ends. Per the germline V gene, CDR1 is SGHDT and CDR2 is YYEEEE. CDR3 in amino acids: CASSFPGGPYEQYF. The CDR3 DNA reads TGTGCCAGCAGCTTCCCGGGCGGACCCTACGAGCAGTACTTC.

The chain links TRBV5-1 to TRBJ2-1; D unclear. The ends were cut back, 0 bases at V and 5 bases at J, with 18 bases in the middle. Germline V gene lookup returns CDR1 SGHRS and CDR2 YFSETQ. This CDR3 is 17 amino acids long. For the CDR3, the DNA is TGCGCCAGCAGCTTGGGGTTTGAGGCACGGCGGAACAATGAGCAGTTCTTC. Translated, it gives CASSLGFEARRNNEQFF.

The genes are TRBV10-3 and TRBJ2-2; 10 bases match TRBD1. Germline V gene data show CDR1 as ENHRY and CDR2 as SYGVKD. The CDR3 spans 16 residues. V trimming: 3 bases; J trimming: 5 bases; junction bases outside the gene matches: 6. CDR3 protein: CAISDVGDRGTGELFF. The CDR3 nucleotides are TGTGCCATCAGTGACGTGGGGGACAGGGGTACCGGGGAGCTGTTTTTT.

The chain employs TRBV9 and TRBJ2-7; perhaps TRBD1 as D (5 bases). Trimming pared 0 bases from V and 7 bases from J, leaving 11 bases between. This CDR3 is built from 13 residues. CDR1 and CDR2 from the germline V gene are SGDLS and YYNGEE. CDR3 residues: CASSVGASGEQYF. The CDR3 nucleotides read TGTGCCAGCAGCGTAGGGGCCTCAGGGGAGCAGTACTTC.

This clone was seen a handful of times. The rearrangement uses TRBV6-5 and TRBJ2-7; TRBD2 agrees at 8 bases. CDR1 is MNHEY and CDR2 is SVGAGI in the germline V gene. The CDR3 is 13 residues long. After removal of 7 bases from V and 4 bases from J, the junction contained 6 bases not matched to a gene. CDR3 sequence reads: CASTSRGVYEQYF. The CDR3 nucleotides read TGTGCCAGCACGTCGCGGGGGGTGTACGAGCAGTACTTC.

The CDR3 DNA sequence: TGTGCCAGCCAACTTTCCCGATGCGGGGCGGGTGAGACCCAGTACTTC. Translated, it gives CASQLSRCGAGETQYF. The rearrangement joins TRBV18 to TRBJ2-5; maybe TRBD2 (6 bases). The germline V and J ends were trimmed by 8 bases and 5 bases, with 24 bases remaining between them. The germline V gene encodes CDR1 KGHSH and CDR2 LQKENI. The CDR3 runs 16 residues.

This clone was detected only once. This sequence joins TRBV25-1 and TRBJ1-1; possibly TRBD1 for D (6 bases). Per germline, CDR1 MGHDK and CDR2 SYGVNS. V was cut by 3 bases and J by 9 bases, with 8 bases left in between. The CDR3 totals 11 residues. The chain's CDR3 is CASSERGQAFF. CDR3 DNA: TGTGCCAGCAGTGAGCGGGGGCAAGCTTTCTTT.

This rearrangement joins TRBV11-2 to TRBJ1-1; a weak D match, TRBD1 (6 bases). V lost 1 base to trimming and J lost 0 bases, with 12 bases between them. Germline V gene data show CDR1 as SGHAT and CDR2 as FQNNGV. This CDR3 is 16 amino acids long. As DNA, the CDR3 is TGTGCCAGCAGCTTAGTTTGGGGACACATGAACACTGAAGCTTTCTTT. Translation: CASSLVWGHMNTEAFF.

This chain joins TRBV5-6 and TRBJ2-1; the match to TRBD2 covers 8 bases. Germline assignment: CDR1 SGHDT and CDR2 YYEEEE. The CDR3 totals 15 residues. The ends lost 3 bases at V and 1 base at J; junction bases unmatched: 3. This CDR3 is CASSSRGGSYNEQFF. In DNA, the CDR3 is TGTGCCAGCAGCTCGCGCGGGGGGTCCTACAATGAGCAGTTCTTC.

The chain joins TRBV14 to TRBJ1-2; D uncertain. The CDR3 sequence is 12 residues long. V was pared by 5 bases and J by 8 bases, with 12 bases between. Germline values: CDR1 SGHDN, CDR2 FVKESK. This CDR3 reads CASSDIGRGYTF. The CDR3 DNA is TGTGCCAGCAGCGATATAGGGAGAGGCTACACCTTC.

This clone has a single count. Its ends do not fully match the called genes, so a read error is possible. The chain combines TRBV9 with TRBJ1-2, with TRBD1 as a possible D gene (6 bases). The CDR3 length is 14 residues. CDR1 SGDLS and CDR2 YYNGEE come from the germline V gene. The CDR3 coding sequence is TGTGCCGGCAGCGTATTGGGGGCACCGAATGGCTACACCTTC. It codes for CAGSVLGAPNGYTF.

The CDR3 region is CASSQDPSVDGYTF. CDR3 DNA: TGCGCCAGCAGCCAGGATCCATCGGTGGATGGCTACACCTTC. The genes are TRBV4-1 and TRBJ1-2; D uncertain. The V end was cut by 3 bases, the J end by 6 bases, with 14 bases between. The CDR3 totals 14 residues. The V gene's germline CDR1 is MGHRA and CDR2 YSYEKL.